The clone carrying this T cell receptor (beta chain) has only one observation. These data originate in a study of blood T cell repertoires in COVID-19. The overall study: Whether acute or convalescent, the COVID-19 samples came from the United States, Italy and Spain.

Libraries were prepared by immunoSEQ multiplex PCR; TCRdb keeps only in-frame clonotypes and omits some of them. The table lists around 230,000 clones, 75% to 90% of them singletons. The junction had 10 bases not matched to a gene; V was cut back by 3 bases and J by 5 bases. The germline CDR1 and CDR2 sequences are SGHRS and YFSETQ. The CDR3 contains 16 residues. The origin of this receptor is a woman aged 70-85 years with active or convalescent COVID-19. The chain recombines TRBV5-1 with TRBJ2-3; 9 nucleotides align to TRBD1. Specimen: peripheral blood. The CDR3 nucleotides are TGCGCCAGCAGCTCAGGACAGGGGTCCGTGTTAGATACGCAGTATTTT. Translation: CASSSGQGSVLDTQYF.